This T cell receptor beta chain was documented in a study of T cell responses to AZD1222 COVID-19 vaccine. Germline V gene lookup returns CDR1 SEHNR and CDR2 FQNEAQ (reference sequence). The V gene lost 5 bases and the J gene lost 3 bases, with 11 bases spanning the gap. This CDR3 contains 14 residues. Study-wide results and caveats: Variant regions that are unmutated are reportedly the target of nearly half of spike-specific TCRs.

The table came from immunoSEQ multiplex PCR; TCRdb's copy has only in-frame clones and leaves some out. Here the sample spans some 140,000 clones, roughly 87% being singletons. On this clone: What it binds is unknown.

This specimen consisted of peripheral blood, obtained 28 days after the second AZD1222 dose. The sequence was collected from an adult who received the AZD1222 COVID-19 vaccine. The chain joins TRBV7-9 to TRBJ1-3; D is possibly TRBD1 (5 bases). The CDR3 DNA follows: TGTGCCAGCAGCCGCGGGGCTGTTGGAAACACCATATATTTT. This gives the protein CASSRGAVGNTIYF.